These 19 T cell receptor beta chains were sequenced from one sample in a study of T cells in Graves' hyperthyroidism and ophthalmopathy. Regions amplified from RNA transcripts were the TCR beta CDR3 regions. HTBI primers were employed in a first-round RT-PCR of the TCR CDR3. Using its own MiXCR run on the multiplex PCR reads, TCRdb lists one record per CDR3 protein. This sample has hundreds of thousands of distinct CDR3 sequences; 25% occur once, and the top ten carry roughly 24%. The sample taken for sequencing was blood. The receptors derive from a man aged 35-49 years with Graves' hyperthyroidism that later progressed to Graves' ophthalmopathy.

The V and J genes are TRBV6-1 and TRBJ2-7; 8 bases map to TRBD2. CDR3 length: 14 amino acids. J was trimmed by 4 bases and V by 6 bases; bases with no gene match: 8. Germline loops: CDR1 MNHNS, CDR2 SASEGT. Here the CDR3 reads CASRQASGLYEQYF. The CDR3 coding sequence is TGTGCCAGCAGGCAGGCTAGCGGGCTTTACGAGCAGTACTTC.

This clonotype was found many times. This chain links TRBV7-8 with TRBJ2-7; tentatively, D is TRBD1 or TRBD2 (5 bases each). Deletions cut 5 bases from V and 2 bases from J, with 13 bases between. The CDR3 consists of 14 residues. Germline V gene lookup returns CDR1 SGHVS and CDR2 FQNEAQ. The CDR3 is CASSPSRGAYEQYF. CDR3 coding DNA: TGTGCCAGCAGCCCCTCGAGGGGAGCCTACGAGCAGTACTTC.

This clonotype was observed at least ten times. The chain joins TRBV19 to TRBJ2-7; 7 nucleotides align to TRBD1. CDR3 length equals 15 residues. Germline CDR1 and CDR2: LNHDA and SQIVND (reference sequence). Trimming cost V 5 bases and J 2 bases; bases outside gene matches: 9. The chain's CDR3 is CASSSSAGGPYEQYF. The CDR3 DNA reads TGTGCCAGTAGTTCGTCGGCAGGGGGTCCCTACGAGCAGTACTTC. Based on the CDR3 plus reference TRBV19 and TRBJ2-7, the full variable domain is DGGITQSPKYLFRKEGQNVTLSCEQNLNHDAMYWYRQDPGQGLRLIYYSQIVNDFQKGDIAEGYSVSREKKESFPLTVTSAQKNPTAFYLCASSSSAGGPYEQYFGPGTRLTVT.

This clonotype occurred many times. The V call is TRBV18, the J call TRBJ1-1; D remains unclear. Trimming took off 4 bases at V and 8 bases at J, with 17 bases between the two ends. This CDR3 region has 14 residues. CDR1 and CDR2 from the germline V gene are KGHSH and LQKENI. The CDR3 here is CASSLEGAAVEAFF. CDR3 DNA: TGTGCCAGCTCACTAGAAGGTGCTGCAGTGGAAGCTTTCTTT. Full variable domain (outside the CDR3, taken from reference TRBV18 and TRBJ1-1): NAGVMQNPRHLVRRRGQEARLRCSPMKGHSHVYWYRQLPEEGLKFMVYLQKENIIDESGMPKERFSAEFPKEGPSILRIQQVVRGDSAAYFCASSLEGAAVEAFFGQGTRLTVV.

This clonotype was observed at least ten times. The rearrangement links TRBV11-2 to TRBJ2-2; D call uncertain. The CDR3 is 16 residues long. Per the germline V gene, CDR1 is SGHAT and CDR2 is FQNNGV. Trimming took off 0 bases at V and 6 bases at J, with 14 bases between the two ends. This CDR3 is CASSLDRTPFPGELFF. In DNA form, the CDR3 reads TGTGCCAGCAGCTTAGACAGAACGCCGTTCCCCGGGGAGCTGTTTTTT.

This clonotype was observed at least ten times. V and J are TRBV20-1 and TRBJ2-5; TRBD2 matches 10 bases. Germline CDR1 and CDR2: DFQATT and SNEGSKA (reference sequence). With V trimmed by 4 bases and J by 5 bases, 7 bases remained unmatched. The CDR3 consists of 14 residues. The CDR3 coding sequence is TGCAGTGCTACCCTAGCGGGAGTTAGGGAGACCCAGTACTTC. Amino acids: CSATLAGVRETQYF.

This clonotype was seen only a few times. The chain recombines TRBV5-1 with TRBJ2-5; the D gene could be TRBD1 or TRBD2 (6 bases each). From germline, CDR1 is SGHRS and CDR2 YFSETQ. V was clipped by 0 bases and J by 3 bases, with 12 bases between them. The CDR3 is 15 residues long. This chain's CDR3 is CASSLGGAKEETQYF. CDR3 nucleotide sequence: TGCGCCAGCAGCTTGGGGGGGGCAAAAGAAGAGACCCAGTACTTC. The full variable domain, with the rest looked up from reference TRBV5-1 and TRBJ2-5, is KAGVTQTPRYLIKTRGQQVTLSCSPISGHRSVSWYQQTPGQGLQFLFEYFSETQRNKGNFPGRFSGRQFSNSRSEMNVSTLELGDSALYLCASSLGGAKEETQYFGPGTRLLVL.

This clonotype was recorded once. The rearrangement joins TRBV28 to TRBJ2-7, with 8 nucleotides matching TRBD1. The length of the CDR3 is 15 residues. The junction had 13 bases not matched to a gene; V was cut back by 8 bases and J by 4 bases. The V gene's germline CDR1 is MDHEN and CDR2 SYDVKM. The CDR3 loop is CASCTPGQALYEQYF. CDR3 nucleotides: TGTGCCAGCTGTACTCCGGGACAGGCCCTGTACGAGCAGTACTTC.

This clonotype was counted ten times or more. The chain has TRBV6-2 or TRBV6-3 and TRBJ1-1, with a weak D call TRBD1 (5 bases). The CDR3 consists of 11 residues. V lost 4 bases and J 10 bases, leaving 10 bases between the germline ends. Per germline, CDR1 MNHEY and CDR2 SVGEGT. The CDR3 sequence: CASSFGAGAFF. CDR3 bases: TGTGCCAGCAGTTTTGGGGCCGGAGCTTTCTTT.

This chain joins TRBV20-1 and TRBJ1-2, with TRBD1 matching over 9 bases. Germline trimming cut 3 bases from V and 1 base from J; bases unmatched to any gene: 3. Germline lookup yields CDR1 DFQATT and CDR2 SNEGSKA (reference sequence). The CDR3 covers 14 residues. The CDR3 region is CSASGTGLNYGYTF. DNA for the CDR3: TGCAGTGCTAGCGGGACAGGGCTTAACTATGGCTACACCTTC.

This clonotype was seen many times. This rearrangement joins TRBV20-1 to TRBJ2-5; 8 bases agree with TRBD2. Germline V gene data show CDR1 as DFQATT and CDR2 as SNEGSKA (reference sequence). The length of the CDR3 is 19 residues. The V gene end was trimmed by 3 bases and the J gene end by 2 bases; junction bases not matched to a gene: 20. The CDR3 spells CSASDPRGSGNWPQETQYF. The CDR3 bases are TGCAGTGCTAGTGATCCCCGGGGTAGCGGGAACTGGCCTCAAGAGACCCAGTACTTC.

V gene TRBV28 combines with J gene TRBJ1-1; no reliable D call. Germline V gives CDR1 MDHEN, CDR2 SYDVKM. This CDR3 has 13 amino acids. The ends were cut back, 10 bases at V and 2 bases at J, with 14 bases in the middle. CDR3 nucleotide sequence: TGTGCCACCGTGTGGGAGGCCAACACTGAAGCTTTCTTT. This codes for CATVWEANTEAFF.

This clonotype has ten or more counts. The CDR3 here is CATETGVDTEAFF. In DNA, the CDR3 is TGTGCCACTGAGACAGGGGTAGACACTGAAGCTTTCTTT. The chain couples TRBV10-3 to TRBJ1-1, with 8 bases that match TRBD1. J lost 3 bases, V lost 10 bases, and 7 bases had no gene match. CDR1 is ENHRY and CDR2 is SYGVKD in the germline V gene. The CDR3 extends over 13 amino acids.

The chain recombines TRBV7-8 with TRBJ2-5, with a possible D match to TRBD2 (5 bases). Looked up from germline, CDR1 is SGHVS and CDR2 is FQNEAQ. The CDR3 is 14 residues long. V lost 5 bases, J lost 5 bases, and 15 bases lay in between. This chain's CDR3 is CASSLGSGGETQYF. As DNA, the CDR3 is TGTGCCAGCAGCCTGGGGTCCGGCGGGGAGACCCAGTACTTC.

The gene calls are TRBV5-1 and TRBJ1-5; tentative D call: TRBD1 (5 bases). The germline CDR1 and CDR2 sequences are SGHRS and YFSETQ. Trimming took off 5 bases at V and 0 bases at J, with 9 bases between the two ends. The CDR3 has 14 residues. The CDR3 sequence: CASRPGTSNQPQHF. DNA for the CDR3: TGCGCCAGCAGGCCCGGGACTAGCAATCAGCCCCAGCATTTT.

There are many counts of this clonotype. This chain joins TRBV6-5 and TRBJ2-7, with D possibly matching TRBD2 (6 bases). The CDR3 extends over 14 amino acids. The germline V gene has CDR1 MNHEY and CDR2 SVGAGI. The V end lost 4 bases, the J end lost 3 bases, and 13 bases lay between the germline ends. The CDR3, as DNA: TGTGCCAGCAGTTTTGTCGGGAGAGTCTACGAGCAGTACTTC. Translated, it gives CASSFVGRVYEQYF.

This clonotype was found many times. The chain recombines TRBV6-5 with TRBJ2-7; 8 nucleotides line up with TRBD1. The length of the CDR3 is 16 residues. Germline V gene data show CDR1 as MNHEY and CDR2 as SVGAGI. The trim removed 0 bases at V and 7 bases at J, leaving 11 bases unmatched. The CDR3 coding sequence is TGTGCCAGCAGTTACTCATACCGGACAGGGTTAGGAGAGCAGTACTTC. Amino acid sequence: CASSYSYRTGLGEQYF.

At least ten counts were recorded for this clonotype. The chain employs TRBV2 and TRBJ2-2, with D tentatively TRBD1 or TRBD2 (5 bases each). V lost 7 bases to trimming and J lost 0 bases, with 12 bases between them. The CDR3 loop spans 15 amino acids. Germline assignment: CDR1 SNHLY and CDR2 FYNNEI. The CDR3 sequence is CASNQGGPNTGELFF. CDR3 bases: TGTGCCAGCAACCAGGGCGGGCCGAACACCGGGGAGCTGTTTTTT.

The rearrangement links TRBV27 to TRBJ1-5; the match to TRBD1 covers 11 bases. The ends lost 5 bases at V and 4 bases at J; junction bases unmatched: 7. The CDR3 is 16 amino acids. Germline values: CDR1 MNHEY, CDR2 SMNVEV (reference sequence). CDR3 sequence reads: CASSPSGTGGNQPQHF. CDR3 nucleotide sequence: TGTGCCAGCAGTCCTTCCGGGACAGGGGGAAATCAGCCCCAGCATTTT.